The 22 T cell receptor beta chains below come from one sample, sequenced in a study of T cell clonality in common variable immunodeficiency. Profiled with immunoSEQ multiplex PCR; TCRdb holds only in-frame clones, not every one. The record shows 50,000 or so clones for this sample, with no singletons present. Source material: peripheral blood mononuclear cells. All receptors derive from a person between 18 and 70 years old in good health.

This clone was detected many times. The read is 3 residues too short to cover the CDR3 end, so that end is filled in from the germline J gene. The gene calls are TRBV10-3 and TRBJ1-2, with 10 bases aligning to TRBD1. Trimming removed 2 bases from V and 3 bases from J; junction bases left unmatched: 3. This CDR3 is built from 15 residues. The germline CDR1 and CDR2 sequences are ENHRY and SYGVKD. CDR3 DNA (partial): TGTGCCATCAGTGAGCCCGGACAGGGGGACTATGGC. It translates to CAISEPGQGDYG. The entire CDR3 protein reads CAISEPGQGDYGYTF.

This clone was seen many times. Coverage ceases 3 residues before the CDR3 finishes, and the germline J gene fills in the end. This rearrangement joins TRBV28 to TRBJ2-5, with 9 bases that match TRBD1. The germline V gene encodes CDR1 MDHEN and CDR2 SYDVKM. Unmatched junction bases numbered 4, after V lost 10 bases and J lost 4 bases. The CDR3 extends over 12 amino acids. The covered CDR3 bases are TGTGCCACCGGGGGACAGGGAGAGACC. This translates into CATGGQGET. The full CDR3 sequence reads CATGGQGETQYF.

This clone was counted a few times. Being one base from a much bigger clone, this may be a read error. The missing CDR3 end, 3 residues past where the read stops, is filled in from the germline J gene. Distinct nucleotide sequences in the sample also encode this CDR3. The V call is TRBV13, the J call TRBJ2-5; TRBD2 is a possible D gene (7 bases). The CDR3 runs to 15 residues. Germline-derived CDR1 and CDR2 are PRHDT and FYEKMQ (reference sequence). CDR3 bases read: TGCGCCAGCAGCGAGATCCTAGGGGGGGCAGAGACC. This codes for CASSEILGGAET. The complete CDR3 reads CASSEILGGAETQYF.

This clone was seen many times. Sequencing ends 3 residues short of the CDR3 end; the germline J gene provides the rest. The chain combines TRBV5-1 with TRBJ2-5, with 7 nucleotides matching TRBD2. The CDR3 has 15 amino acids. Germline V CDR1 and CDR2: SGHRS, YFSETQ. V shed 1 base and J 3 bases; nucleotides not matched to a gene: 6. The CDR3 bases that were read are TGCGCCAGCAGCTTGTCCGGGGGGTTGAAAGAGACC. It encodes CASSLSGGLKET. The whole CDR3 protein is CASSLSGGLKETQYF.

This clone was found many times. The observed sequence ends 3 residues before the CDR3 terminus, with the missing tail filled in from the germline J gene. V usage is TRBV20-1 and J usage is TRBJ2-7; 9 bases agree with TRBD2. Germline V lookup: CDR1 DFQATT, CDR2 SNEGSKA (reference sequence). The CDR3 length is 13 residues. J was trimmed by 2 bases and V by 5 bases; bases with no gene match: 4. The CDR3 reads CSALAGETYEQYF. The sequenced part of the CDR3 DNA is TGCAGTGCTTTAGCGGGGGAGACCTACGAG.

This clone was seen at least ten times. The missing CDR3 end, 3 residues past where the read stops, is filled in from the germline J gene. The chain carries TRBV16 and TRBJ2-1, with TRBD1 matching over 11 bases. Germline V gives CDR1 KGHSY, CDR2 FQNENV. The junction had 4 bases not matched to a gene; V was cut back by 1 base and J by 8 bases. This CDR3 has 15 amino acids. CDR3 DNA, as far as it was read: TGTGCCAGCAGCCAATTGGGACAGGGGGTCGATGAG. The encoded protein is CASSQLGQGVDE. The whole CDR3 sequence reads CASSQLGQGVDEQFF.

This clone was seen a handful of times. The observed sequence ends 3 residues before the CDR3 terminus, with the missing tail filled in from the germline J gene. The chain joins TRBV6-1 to TRBJ1-2; 8 bases line up with TRBD1. The CDR3 covers 15 residues. Germline V CDR1 and CDR2: MNHNS, SASEGT. The sequenced part of the CDR3 DNA is TGTGCCAGCAGTGCAGACAGGGGTAAGACCTACGAC. Its protein is CASSADRGKTYD. The CDR3 in its entirety is CASSADRGKTYDYTF.

The sample holds many counts of this clone. The CDR3 bases that were read are TGTGCCAGCAGCTTAGGGGGCTCTTACACAGATACG. Its protein is CASSLGGSYTDT. The full CDR3 is CASSLGGSYTDTQYF. The rearrangement links TRBV5-8 to TRBJ2-3; 7 bases are a match to TRBD1. The read comes to an end 3 residues before the CDR3 does, leaving the germline J gene to fill in the end. The CDR3 sequence is 15 residues long. Germline CDR1 and CDR2: SGHTS and YDEGEE. The V segment lost 2 bases and the J segment 2 bases; nucleotides outside the gene matches: 5. Variable domain in full (rest from reference TRBV5-8 and TRBJ2-3): EAGVTQSPTHLIKTRGQQATLRCSPISGHTSVYWYQQALGLGLQFLLWYDEGEERNRGNFPPRFSGRQFPNYSSELNVNALELEDSALYLCASSLGGSYTDTQYFGPGTRLTVL.

This clone has a handful of counts. The read terminates 3 residues ahead of where the CDR3 ends, so the germline J gene completes it. The chain employs TRBV20-1 and TRBJ2-3; 10 bases are a match to TRBD2. Germline CDR1 is DFQATT and CDR2 is SNEGSKA (reference sequence). V shed 0 bases and J 4 bases; nucleotides not matched to a gene: 10. The CDR3 has 17 residues. The chain's CDR3 is CSARDREAGGLADTQYF. The part of the CDR3 DNA that was read is TGCAGTGCTAGAGATCGGGAAGCGGGGGGGCTTGCAGATACG.

This clone has at least ten counts. The sequenced fragment ends 3 residues before the CDR3 boundary, so the rest is inferred from the germline J gene. The chain uses TRBV2 and TRBJ1-5; maybe TRBD1 (6 bases). Trimming took off 11 bases at V and 6 bases at J, with 14 bases between the two ends. The CDR3 runs to 12 residues. Germline assignment: CDR1 SNHLY and CDR2 FYNNEI. The CDR3 here is CAGRQVGQPQHF. CDR3 DNA, as far as it was read: TGTGCCGGGAGACAGGTGGGTCAGCCC.

This clone was recorded many times. The read halts 3 residues ahead of the CDR3 end, with the missing end drawn from the germline J gene. The chain carries TRBV5-1 and TRBJ1-1; 7 bases agree with TRBD1. Germline V gene data show CDR1 as SGHRS and CDR2 as YFSETQ. Trimming took 1 base from V and 3 from J; bases not matched to a gene: 3. This CDR3 has 14 amino acids. The CDR3 here is CASSLTGADTEAFF. The sequenced part of the CDR3 DNA is TGCGCCAGCAGCTTGACAGGGGCGGACACTGAA.

This clone was counted a few times. Partial CDR3 DNA: TGCGCCAGCAGCTTAGGTAGGGGGCGGGGTAGCACTGAA. It is translated as CASSLGRGRGSTE. The entire CDR3 sequence reads CASSLGRGRGSTEAFF. The V gene is TRBV5-1, the J gene TRBJ1-1, with 7 positions matching TRBD1. Coverage ceases 3 residues before the CDR3 finishes, and the germline J gene fills in the end. Germline trimming cut 2 bases from V and 4 bases from J; bases unmatched to any gene: 11. The CDR3 covers 16 residues. Germline V gene sequence: CDR1 SGHRS, CDR2 YFSETQ.

This clone came up many times. The read stops 3 residues short of the end of the CDR3; the missing end is completed from the germline J gene. The gene calls are TRBV2 and TRBJ1-4, with 7 bases lining up with TRBD1. Germline CDR1 and CDR2: SNHLY and FYNNEI. There are 13 residues in the CDR3. The CDR3 reads CASDGDRLGELFF. The sequenced CDR3 bases are TGTGCCAGCGACGGGGACAGACTAGGTGAA.

This clone was seen ten or more times. Read data end 3 residues before the CDR3 end; the end is taken from the germline J gene. The chain uses TRBV6-1 and TRBJ1-4; 9 nucleotides line up with TRBD1. Germline V CDR1 and CDR2: MNHNS, SASEGT. Losses at the gene ends were 4 bases for V and 4 bases for J; bases not matched to a gene: 7. The CDR3 is 16 residues long. CDR3 amino acids: CASSAGQGRGNEKLFF. Partial CDR3 DNA: TGTGCCAGCAGTGCGGGACAGGGAAGGGGTAATGAAAAA.

This clone was observed at least ten times. Read sequence stops 3 residues before the CDR3 end, and the germline J gene provides the missing end. The rearrangement joins TRBV5-1 to TRBJ2-7; D call uncertain. This CDR3 is built from 13 residues. The germline V gene encodes CDR1 SGHRS and CDR2 YFSETQ. V lost 0 bases, J lost 2 bases, and 6 bases lay in between. The CDR3 is CASSLDRTYEQYF. CDR3 DNA, as far as it was read: TGCGCCAGCAGCTTGGACAGAACCTACGAG.

This clone was picked up many times. The CDR3 end is not reached by the read, which stops 3 residues before it; the germline J gene fills it in. V and J are TRBV30 and TRBJ1-6, with D tentatively TRBD1 (5 bases). The length of the CDR3 is 16 residues. Trimming left V 4 bases short and J 9 bases short, with 22 bases between. Germline lookup yields CDR1 GTSNPN and CDR2 SVGIG (reference sequence). The CDR3 sequence: CAWTAGYGSGGSPLHF. The covered CDR3 bases are TGTGCCTGGACGGCAGGGTACGGATCGGGGGGTTCACCC.

This clone was picked up many times. With the read ending 3 residues before the CDR3 end, the germline J gene is used to fill in that end. J is TRBJ2-7 and V is TRBV9; 8 bases align to TRBD1. Germline V gives CDR1 SGDLS, CDR2 YYNGEE. CDR3 length: 15 residues. The J segment lost 0 bases and the V segment lost 3 bases, leaving 5 bases of the junction unmatched. The chain's CDR3 is CASSAPGQDSYEQYF. CDR3 bases read: TGTGCCAGCAGCGCCCCGGGACAGGACTCCTACGAG. The entire variable domain, with the rest obtained from reference TRBV9 and TRBJ2-7, is as follows: DSGVTQTPKHLITATGQRVTLRCSPRSGDLSVYWYQQSLDQGLQFLIQYYNGEERAKGNILERFSAQQFPDLHSELNLSSLELGDSALYFCASSAPGQDSYEQYFGPGTRLTVT.

Worth noting for this clone: The read terminates 3 residues before the CDR3 end, so the remaining end is supplied by the germline J gene. The chain is built from TRBV7-9 and TRBJ1-3; 10 nucleotides align to TRBD1. Trimming at V came to 3 bases and at J to 3 bases, leaving 2 bases not matched to a gene. This CDR3 has 15 amino acids. The germline CDR1 and CDR2 sequences are SEHNR and FQNEAQ (reference sequence). The CDR3 protein is CASSLGQGNGNTIYF. The sequenced part of the CDR3 DNA is TGTGCCAGCAGCTTGGGACAGGGGAATGGAAACACC.

The DNA read from the CDR3 is TGTGCCAGCAGTTCAGGGGAGACAGCCAATTCACCC. It specifies CASSSGETANSP. Given in full, the CDR3 is CASSSGETANSPLHF. V and J are TRBV7-9 and TRBJ1-6; perhaps TRBD1 as D (6 bases). The read ends 3 residues early relative to the CDR3; the germline J gene fills the gap. The CDR3 totals 15 residues. CDR1 and CDR2 (germline): SEHNR, FQNEAQ (reference sequence). Trimming removed 6 bases at V and 7 bases at J, with 16 bases between.

This clone was seen many times. The read stops 3 residues short of the end of the CDR3; the missing end is completed from the germline J gene. The chain uses TRBV10-3 and TRBJ2-7, with D possibly being TRBD1 (6 bases). The ends were cut back, 4 bases at V and 1 base at J, with 8 bases in the middle. CDR3 size: 13 residues. Germline V CDR1 and CDR2: ENHRY, SYGVKD. Partial CDR3 DNA: TGTGCCATCAGTGGGGACAATTCCTACGAG. As protein: CAISGDNSYE. The complete CDR3 reads CAISGDNSYEQYF.

This clone occurred many times. The read terminates 3 residues before the CDR3 end, so the remaining end is supplied by the germline J gene. The chain is built from TRBV30 and TRBJ2-1; TRBD1 matches 7 bases. Germline trimming cut 0 bases from V and 6 bases from J; bases unmatched to any gene: 8. Per the germline V gene, CDR1 is GTSNPN and CDR2 is SVGIG (reference sequence). The length of the CDR3 is 15 residues. CDR3 protein: CAWSVKGAGGNEQFF. The sequenced part of the CDR3 DNA is TGTGCCTGGAGTGTAAAAGGGGCAGGGGGCAATGAG.

This clone was detected a few times. The observed sequence ends 3 residues before the CDR3 terminus, with the missing tail filled in from the germline J gene. The V and J genes are TRBV6-1 and TRBJ1-1; D remains unclear. Germline CDR1 MNHNS, CDR2 SASEGT. The CDR3 consists of 15 residues. Partial CDR3 DNA: TGTGCCAGCAGTGAGGCGGTAGTTACGTACAATGAG. Residues: CASSEAVVTYNE. The entire CDR3 reads CASSEAVVTYNEAFF.